The 14 T cell receptor beta chains below come from one sample, sequenced in a study of shared clonotypes between healthy human individuals. Repertoires were generated with immunoSEQ multiplex PCR, while TCRdb's copy carries only in-frame clones and drops some. The sample lists about 2.1 million clones; approximately 94% were seen once. Terminally differentiated effector memory CD45RA+ cells were left out of the naive CD8 fraction, which was CD45RO-negative and positively selected for CCR7. Material for sequencing was naive CD8+ T cells from PBMCs. The receptors shown here come from a man aged 18 to 30 in good health. Some clones in this sample may be carry-over from other donors' samples.

Only a few counts were recorded for this clone. This chain links TRBV7-2 with TRBJ1-5; D remains unclear. The CDR3 sequence is 14 residues long. Germline CDR1 is SGHTA and CDR2 is FQGNSA. Trimming left V 1 base short and J 6 bases short, with 10 bases between. In nucleotides, the CDR3 is TGTGCCAGCAGCTTAGACAGCCTCCCTCAGCCCCAGCATTTT. It specifies CASSLDSLPQPQHF.

This chain joins TRBV4-2 and TRBJ2-2; perhaps TRBD2 as D (5 bases). This CDR3 has 18 amino acids. Trimming left V 0 bases short and J 6 bases short, with 20 bases between. In germline, CDR1 is LGHNA, CDR2 YNFKEQ. The DNA of the CDR3 is TGTGCCAGCAGCCAAGATAGCGCTGTACCGGGCGTCCCCGGGGAGCTGTTTTTT. Its protein is CASSQDSAVPGVPGELFF.

The chain uses TRBV7-8 and TRBJ2-3, with 9 bases matching TRBD2. Looked up from germline, CDR1 is SGHVS and CDR2 is FQNEAQ. V shed 1 base, J shed 13 bases, and the junction held 6 bases outside the gene matches. The CDR3 is 13 amino acids. The CDR3 DNA follows: TGTGCCAGCAGCTTAGTTAGCGGGAGCGGTGAGTATTTT. Its translation is CASSLVSGSGEYF.

This chain links TRBV9 with TRBJ1-2, with a possible D match to TRBD1 (6 bases). Germline CDR1 reads SGDLS; CDR2 reads YYNGEE. The CDR3 consists of 17 residues. V lost 0 bases and J 0 bases, leaving 15 bases between the germline ends. The CDR3 loop is CASSVGRTVPSNYGYTF. The CDR3 nucleotides are TGTGCCAGCAGCGTAGGAAGGACAGTTCCTTCTAACTATGGCTACACCTTC.

The chain links TRBV18 to TRBJ1-2, with D unclear. CDR1 is KGHSH and CDR2 is LQKENI in the germline V gene. CDR3 length: 15 amino acids. Trimming removed 0 bases from V and 4 bases from J, with 12 bases in between. The DNA of the CDR3 is TGTGCCAGCTCACCACCGGATATTCCAGCCTATGGCTACACCTTC. It translates to CASSPPDIPAYGYTF.

This chain links TRBV11-1 with TRBJ1-1; 7 bases agree with TRBD1. CDR1 SGHAT and CDR2 FQDESV come from the germline V gene (reference sequence). This CDR3 spans 14 amino acids. Trimming took 4 bases from V and 1 from J; bases not matched to a gene: 3. CDR3 coding DNA: TGTGCCAGCAGCTGGGGGACAGCGAACACTGAAGCTTTCTTT. Its translation: CASSWGTANTEAFF.

For this clone: Other DNA variants within this sample encode the same CDR3. The CDR3 DNA follows: TGTGCCAGCAGTTTATCAGGGGGCGGTGAGACCCAGTACTTC. Translating it yields CASSLSGGGETQYF. The chain combines TRBV27 with TRBJ2-5; 7 bases are a match to TRBD1. Trimming took 0 bases from V and 5 from J; bases not matched to a gene: 3. This CDR3 contains 14 residues. Germline V gene sequence: CDR1 MNHEY, CDR2 SMNVEV (reference sequence).

The V gene is TRBV13, the J gene TRBJ2-1, with 11 bases lining up with TRBD2. The germline V gene encodes CDR1 PRHDT and CDR2 FYEKMQ (reference sequence). The CDR3 has 16 amino acids. V lost 5 bases, J lost 6 bases, and 9 bases stayed unmatched. The CDR3 coding sequence is TGTGCCAGCAGCAGTAGGGGACTAGCGGCCCCCAATGAGCAGTTCTTC. Residues: CASSSRGLAAPNEQFF.

This clone was detected once. The J gene is TRBJ2-2, the V gene TRBV27; D ambiguous. V gave up 5 bases and J gave up 5 bases, with 9 bases separating them. Germline-derived CDR1 and CDR2 are MNHEY and SMNVEV (reference sequence). This CDR3 spans 13 amino acids. CDR3 nucleotides: TGTGCCAGCAGTGAAAGGGTGACCGGGGAGCTGTTTTTT. Its protein is CASSERVTGELFF.

This chain connects TRBV7-2 to TRBJ2-7; TRBD2 might be the D (6 bases). The CDR3 contains 15 residues. Germline V gives CDR1 SGHTA, CDR2 FQGNSA. Trimming removed 3 bases at V and 6 bases at J, with 18 bases between. The CDR3 region is CASSFIGGRMVEQYF. The CDR3 nucleotides are TGTGCCAGCAGCTTCATTGGTGGGAGGATGGTCGAGCAGTACTTC.

Comments on this clone: At the DNA level, this CDR3 is encoded by other sequences in the same sample as well. The chain combines TRBV11-2 with TRBJ2-7; D perhaps matches TRBD1 (6 bases). CDR1 is SGHAT, CDR2 FQNNGV, per germline. This CDR3 region has 13 residues. The V and J ends lost 3 bases and 2 bases respectively, with 8 bases between them. CDR3 in DNA: TGTGCCAGCAGCTTGACAGGCGCCTACGAGCAGTACTTC. Its protein is CASSLTGAYEQYF.

In regard to this clone: The junction and the germline gene differ at one end; a read error may be behind it. The rearrangement uses TRBV10-2 and TRBJ1-1; D unresolved. Looked up from germline, CDR1 is WSHSY and CDR2 is SAAADI. The CDR3 is 16 amino acids. CDR3 sequence reads: CASSEAITAVKTEAFF. The DNA for the CDR3 is TGCGCCAGCAGTGAGGCGATAACAGCCGTGAAGACTGAAGCTTTCTTT.

This clone occurred once. This chain uses TRBV28 with TRBJ2-7; TRBD2 agrees at 7 bases. CDR3 size: 15 residues. Germline V gives CDR1 MDHEN, CDR2 SYDVKM. Unmatched junction bases numbered 9, after V lost 7 bases and J lost 0 bases. In nucleotides, the CDR3 is TGTGCCAGCACCATTTCCGGCGGGAGCTCCTACGAGCAGTACTTC. Translated, it gives CASTISGGSSYEQYF.

To note about this clone: At the DNA level, this CDR3 is encoded by other sequences in the same sample as well. The chain has TRBV27 and TRBJ2-7, with 7 bases matching TRBD2. This CDR3 contains 11 residues. J lost 7 bases, V lost 5 bases, and 2 bases had no gene match. Germline values: CDR1 MNHEY, CDR2 SMNVEV (reference sequence). The CDR3 loop reads CASSPGGEQYF. CDR3 sequence (DNA): TGTGCCAGCAGTCCCGGGGGGGAGCAGTACTTC.